This TCR beta chain was observed in a study of CD8 T cells in Susac syndrome. This CDR3 contains 12 residues. The germline CDR1 and CDR2 sequences are SGHTA and FQGTGA. The ends were cut back, 3 bases at V and 9 bases at J, with 9 bases in the middle. RNA was extracted with the RNeasy kit, and a quantity of about 0.45 to 1 ug was reverse transcribed using random hexamers. TCRdb fed the immunoSEQ multiplex PCR reads into MiXCR, producing one record per CDR3 protein. In the table there are about 300,000 distinct CDR3 sequences, about 88% of which are singletons. In blood CD8+ and CD4+ T cells, TCR beta underwent sequencing. Those who served as multiple sclerosis controls were treatment-naive patients with stable or active relapsing-remitting disease. While CD8+ and CD4+ T cells were isolated negatively, TEMRA cells were enriched by FACS.

The chain joins TRBV7-3 to TRBJ2-1; D not resolved. The source of this sequence is a human donor with multiple sclerosis. The sequencing input was CD8+ T cells from PBMCs. CDR3 DNA sequence: TGTGCCAGCAGCTTCAAATCGGGTGAGCAGTTCTTC. It encodes CASSFKSGEQFF.